This paragraph covers one T cell receptor beta chain sequence. What this receptor recognizes is not known. No base quality values were provided; no much bigger clone lies one nucleotide off. TRB repertoires were amplified from 250-500 ng of genomic DNA extracted from blood. This record belongs to a study of T and B cells in COVID-19 patients (TCRdb year 2020). With regard to the full study: In this study, adaptive immunity was profiled in COVID-19 patients who either had active infection or had recovered, using TRB and IGH repertoire sequencing of peripheral blood. Repertoire analyses used an age-matched reference group of approximately 40 healthy donors who were negative for COVID-19 antibodies as the comparison. In the active-infection cohort, about 65% of the 20 patients were critically ill and required mechanical ventilation or ECMO. Up to about 10 follow-up blood samples were collected per patient, with some samples spanning different disease stages in the same individual. The recovered cohort had a median age of roughly 33 years, compared with approximately 63 years in the active-infection cohort. The recovered cohort included more than 15 patients who contributed some 21 samples, and most of those patients had mild to moderate COVID-19 that was managed on an outpatient basis. A couple of patients belonged to both the recovered and active cohorts because samples were available from active disease and after recovery. Comorbidities linked to unfavorable COVID-19 outcome were present in about 90% of the roughly 20 patients in the active-infection cohort. The repository of TCR and BCR sequences included under 70 time points from about 35 patients, and more than 8 million TCR sequences were analysed.

There are 12 amino acids in the CDR3, from cysteine to phenylalanine inclusive. Of all the DNA, just the CDR3 is kept, 36 bases in frame from base 1. Looking up the germline V gene (reference sequence) yields CDR1 DFQATT and CDR2 SNEGSKA. V is cut by 3 bases and J by 7 bases, and the space between the germline ends is 10 bases. Broader findings and caveats from the paper: Blood samples from mildly ill patients during symptoms and early samples from severe cases were scarce. The cohort was judged too small for assessing how HLA contributes to COVID-19 susceptibility or severity. It was stated that prospective validation of the reported TCR clusters was required before the clusters could be put to clinical use. The recovered cohort had approximately 2,200 exclusive TCR clusters, including 31 low-pGen clusters. TRB repertoires were found to be highly clonal in active COVID-19, whereas diversity and richness at recovery were found to rise above healthy donor levels. Strongly skewed TRBV/TRBJ gene usage was reported in patients with COVID-19. Specific T cell subsets (CD4+/Treg/CD8+) and sorted SARS-CoV-2-responsive or tetramer+ T cells had not yet been sequenced, and these experiments were ongoing.

Reads for this sample came from an Illumina MiSeq. Multiplex PCR with BIOMED2 TRB-A/B primer pools was used to amplify TRB rearrangements. Two consecutive PCRs added Illumina-compatible adapters and 7-nucleotide sample barcodes to the amplicons. Phusion HS II polymerase was used for all library PCRs. Amplicons were gel-purified with the NucleoSpin Gel and PCR Clean-up kit, quantified on Qubit, and pooled at about 4 nM. Before Illumina next-generation sequencing, the quality of the amplicon pool was assessed on an Agilent 2100 Bioanalyzer. Concerning the study's data processing: Annotation of TRB rearrangements was done in MiXCR 3.0.8 with the default MiXCR reference library. Non-productive reads and sequences with fewer than 2 reads were removed, and each unique CDR3 nucleotide sequence was counted as one clone. R 3.5.1 was used to calculate clonality, diversity, richness and V-J gene usage. GLIPH2 was used for TCR clustering by CDR3 similarity, and generation probabilities were calculated by OLGA. GLIPH2 clusters were kept only if they contained at least four unique TCR clonotypes found in at least three individuals. The public reads were reprocessed in TCRdb via fastp at Q25 and MiXCR, keeping in-frame beta chains. Rows are combined by CDR3 protein, so each entry shows the most common genes and DNA. What appears here as the V and J calls and clone size reflects TCRdb's work, not the paper's. In this sample the table shows 4,500 to 6,500 distinct CDR3 sequences, 25% to 30% of which occur a single time. The top ten clones comprise 10% to 15% of the sample.

The rearranged segments are TRBV20-1 and TRBJ2-1; the D gene could be TRBD1 or TRBD2, each one agreeing over 5 bases. The TCR comes from a human donor with active COVID-19. Material for sequencing was blood. The CDR3 region: CSASGTMNEQFF. The DNA reads TGCAGTGCTAGCGGGACGATGAATGAGCAGTTCTTC.